This T cell receptor (beta chain) was obtained from a study of long-term antiretroviral therapy in people with HIV. Regarding the study as a whole: Following ART, diversity rose but still fell short of transplant donor controls.

V gave up 5 bases and J gave up 2 bases, with 15 bases separating them. Looked up from germline, CDR1 is SGHAT and CDR2 is FQDESV (reference sequence). There are 15 residues in the CDR3. As for this clone: Its antigen remains unknown.

Running of the v3.0 immunoSEQ assay took place at survey level. Sequencing used immunoSEQ multiplex PCR; TCRdb keeps in-frame clones, though not all of them. The sample lists tens of thousands of clones, approximately 93% occurring once. Per individual, the PBMC samples numbered at least one pre-ART and at least two post-ART. The receptor was derived from a young man with HIV. J is TRBJ1-1 and V is TRBV11-1, with a possible D match to TRBD1 (5 bases). Material: unsorted PBMCs, obtained 3.1 years after starting antiretroviral therapy. As DNA, the CDR3 is TGTGCCAGCAGCCCGAGGACATCGCCCAACACTGAAGCTTTCTTT. The encoded protein is CASSPRTSPNTEAFF. Combining the CDR3 with reference TRBV11-1 and TRBJ1-1 gives the whole variable domain EAEVAQSPRYKITEKSQAVAFWCDPISGHATLYWYRQILGQGPELLVQFQDESVVDDSQLPKDRFSAERLKGVDSTLKIQPAELGDSAMYLCASSPRTSPNTEAFFGQGTRLTVV.